The 26 T cell receptor beta chains listed next were all sequenced from one sample in a study of spatial heterogeneity in lung cancer. Time point indicated: sample taken at primary tumor resection. No cells were sorted before sequencing. The whole RNA sequenced was extracted from tumor, nontumor lung or frozen PBMC. TCRdb reprocessed the 5' RACE reads with MiXCR, giving one entry per CDR3 protein. The table records about 38,000 distinct CDR3 sequences, around 7% of them present only once. This material consisted of PBMCs, taken at surgery. The receptors originated from a male donor with early-stage non-small cell lung cancer.

This clonotype was recorded a few times. The V call is TRBV13, the J call TRBJ1-2; D is undetermined. This CDR3 contains 13 residues. Looked up from germline, CDR1 is PRHDT and CDR2 is FYEKMQ (reference sequence). Between the trimmed V and J ends, which lost 1 base and 4 bases, there was a span of 7 bases. In DNA form, the CDR3 reads TGTGCCAGCAGCTTAGAGGGCCGCTATGGCTACACCTTC. Its translation: CASSLEGRYGYTF.

A word on this clonotype: One base away lies a much larger clone, so this may be a sequencing read error. This rearrangement joins TRBV7-3 to TRBJ2-1; no firm D call. Germline V gene lookup returns CDR1 SGHTA and CDR2 FQGTGA. There are 15 residues in the CDR3. CDR3 bases: TGTGCCAGCAGCTTAATGGAAAGCTCCTACAATGAGCATTTCTTC. Protein product: CASSLMESSYNEHFF.

This clonotype was seen many times. The junction does not match germline at one end; this may be a read error. The chain's CDR3 is CASSAWGGATGELFF. The CDR3 nucleotides are TGTGCTAGCAGCGCCTGGGGGGGCGCAACCGGGGAGCTGTTTTTT. This rearrangement joins TRBV7-7 to TRBJ2-2; D possibly corresponds to TRBD2 (7 bases). Per germline, CDR1 SSHAT and CDR2 FNYEAQ (reference sequence). The CDR3 loop spans 15 amino acids.

The chain is built from TRBV7-2 and TRBJ2-3; unclear D gene. This CDR3 has 14 residues. Trimming took off 0 bases at V and 3 bases at J, with 7 bases between the two ends. Per germline, CDR1 SGHTA and CDR2 FQGNSA. The CDR3: CASSLARNTDTQYF. The CDR3 DNA sequence: TGTGCCAGCAGCTTAGCTCGGAATACAGATACGCAGTATTTT.

Concerning this clonotype: This may be a read error, as it is one base from a much larger clone. This sequence joins TRBV9 and TRBJ1-5; D gene unclear. The germline V and J ends were trimmed by 0 bases and 6 bases, with 7 bases remaining between them. Germline CDR1 and CDR2: SGDLS and YYNGEE. The CDR3 is 13 amino acids. The CDR3: CASSVAPIQPQHF. Written as DNA, the CDR3 is TGTGCCAGCAGCGTAGCCCCCATTCAGCCCCAGCATTTT.

This chain connects TRBV12-3 or TRBV12-4 to TRBJ1-5, with TRBD1 as a possible D gene (6 bases). The CDR3 runs 16 residues. Trimming took 5 bases from V and 2 from J, leaving 16 bases between them. The CDR3 sequence: CASSAWGGEGNQPQHF. The CDR3 nucleotides are TGTGCCAGCAGTGCGTGGGGGGGCGAAGGCAATCAGCCCCAGCATTTT.

CDR3 bases: TGTGCCAGCAGCGAAGGGGCAGCGCAGTACTTC. Translating it yields CASSEGAAQYF. The rearrangement joins TRBV9 to TRBJ2-5; weak D call: TRBD1 (5 bases). V lost 3 bases to trimming and J lost 11 bases, with 11 bases between them. Per the germline V gene, CDR1 is SGDLS and CDR2 is YYNGEE. CDR3 length: 11 residues.

This clonotype was observed many times. The J gene is TRBJ1-1, the V gene TRBV28; 10 bases are a match to TRBD1. The CDR3 extends over 15 amino acids. Per the germline V gene, CDR1 is MDHEN and CDR2 is SYDVKM. V dropped 2 bases and J dropped 4; count of bases not matched to a gene: 4. CDR3 bases: TGTGCCAGCAGTTTACAGACAGGGGGCCTCACTGAAGCTTTCTTT. This encodes CASSLQTGGLTEAFF. Together with reference TRBV28 and TRBJ1-1, the CDR3 gives the full variable domain: DVKVTQSSRYLVKRTGEKVFLECVQDMDHENMFWYRQDPGLGLRLIYFSYDVKMKEKGDIPEGYSVSREKKERFSLILESASTNQTSMYLCASSLQTGGLTEAFFGQGTRLTVV.

Only a few counts were recorded for this clonotype. This sequence joins TRBV10-3 and TRBJ2-1; TRBD1 aligns across 7 bases. V shed 0 bases and J 4 bases; nucleotides not matched to a gene: 3. Germline V gives CDR1 ENHRY, CDR2 SYGVKD. The CDR3 has 15 amino acids. CDR3 nucleotides: TGTGCCATCAGTGAGTCCCAGGGGGATTACAATGAGCAGTTCTTC. This encodes CAISESQGDYNEQFF.

This clonotype was recorded many times. J is TRBJ1-5 and V is TRBV7-9; D possibly corresponds to TRBD1 (6 bases). The CDR3 runs 15 residues. The germline V gene has CDR1 SEHNR and CDR2 FQNEAQ (reference sequence). Trimming removed 5 bases at V and 3 bases at J, with 14 bases between. The CDR3 sequence: CASSLTGNFNQPQHF. The CDR3 DNA reads TGTGCCAGCAGCCTCACAGGGAACTTCAATCAGCCCCAGCATTTT. The full variable domain, rest sourced from reference TRBV7-9 and TRBJ1-5, is DTGVSQNPRHKITKRGQNVTFRCDPISEHNRLYWYRQTLGQGPEFLTYFQNEAQLEKSRLLSDRFSAERPKGSFSTLEIQRTEQGDSAMYLCASSLTGNFNQPQHFGDGTRLSIL.

This clonotype was counted ten times or more. In DNA, the CDR3 is TGTGCCAGCAGTTGGGCTAGCGGGATATCAGATACGCAGTATTTT. It translates to CASSWASGISDTQYF. The chain has TRBV12-3 or TRBV12-4 and TRBJ2-3; 9 nucleotides line up with TRBD2. J was trimmed by 4 bases and V by 4 bases; bases with no gene match: 6. The CDR3 has 15 amino acids.

This clonotype has a handful of counts. The chain is built from TRBV5-1 and TRBJ2-7; D is unclear. The V gene's germline CDR1 is SGHRS and CDR2 YFSETQ. The CDR3 covers 17 residues. Trimming removed 2 bases at V and 4 bases at J, with 22 bases between. The CDR3 region has the DNA TGCGCCAGCAGCTTCTCCGTGACTGGGATTTGGGGTTACGAGCAGTACTTC. Translating gives CASSFSVTGIWGYEQYF.

The sample holds a few counts of this clonotype. CDR3 sequence reads: CASSQGTRSYNEQFF. The DNA for the CDR3 is TGTGCCAGCAGCCAAGGGACTCGTTCCTACAATGAGCAGTTCTTC. This rearrangement joins TRBV3-1 to TRBJ2-1; TRBD2 might be the D (5 bases). Deletions cut 1 base from V and 1 base from J, with 8 bases between. This CDR3 region has 15 residues. CDR1 and CDR2 (germline): LGHDT, YNNKEL (reference sequence).

V is TRBV3-1 and J is TRBJ2-3, with D tentatively TRBD2 (5 bases). Germline CDR1 LGHDT, CDR2 YNNKEL (reference sequence). The CDR3 runs 17 residues. V dropped 3 bases and J dropped 1 base, with 17 bases sitting between them. The CDR3 spells CASSQDSATYGTDTQYF. In DNA form, the CDR3 reads TGTGCCAGCAGCCAGGATAGCGCAACCTACGGCACAGATACGCAGTATTTT.

This clonotype occurred many times. The rearrangement links TRBV7-2 to TRBJ2-6; TRBD1 matches 10 bases. CDR3 length: 17 residues. The V and J ends lost 5 bases and 0 bases, in that order; junction bases with no gene match: 4. CDR1 is SGHTA, CDR2 FQGNSA, per germline. The DNA for the CDR3 is TGTGCCAGCAGCCCGGGACAGGGGCTCTCTGGGGCCAACGTCCTGACTTTC. Protein: CASSPGQGLSGANVLTF. Full variable domain (missing parts from reference TRBV7-2 and TRBJ2-6): GAGVSQSPSNKVTEKGKDVELRCDPISGHTALYWYRQSLGQGLEFLIYFQGNSAPDKSGLPSDRFSAERTGGSVSTLTIQRTQQEDSAVYLCASSPGQGLSGANVLTFGAGSRLTVL.

This clonotype occurred a few times. The gene calls are TRBV6-5 and TRBJ2-2; D is possibly TRBD1 (5 bases). CDR1 is MNHEY, CDR2 SVGAGI, per germline. The CDR3 has 16 residues. The V end was cut by 2 bases, the J end by 4 bases, with 14 bases between. The CDR3: CASSYLLRVGTGELFF. CDR3 DNA sequence: TGTGCCAGCAGTTACCTACTCAGGGTGGGCACCGGGGAGCTGTTTTTT.

In its sample, this clonotype was seen many times. J is TRBJ1-6 and V is TRBV12-3 or TRBV12-4; D is unclear. The CDR3 length is 13 residues. Trimming left V 2 bases short and J 9 bases short, with 8 bases between. The DNA of the CDR3 is TGTGCCAGCAGTTTAAACCGCGGTTCACCCCTCCACTTT. Protein: CASSLNRGSPLHF.

This clonotype has ten or more counts. The genes are TRBV12-3 or TRBV12-4 and TRBJ2-7, with D possibly being TRBD2 (6 bases). CDR3 length: 12 amino acids. V lost 6 bases and J 2 bases, leaving 8 bases between the germline ends. The CDR3 DNA is TGTGCCAGCAGGGGCGGGACCTACGAGCAGTACTTC. Residues: CASRGGTYEQYF.

The table lists this clonotype with many counts. The chain couples TRBV25-1 to TRBJ2-2, with D possibly TRBD1 on 5 matching bases. The germline V gene encodes CDR1 MGHDK and CDR2 SYGVNS. V lost 6 bases, J lost 1 base, and 12 bases lay in between. The CDR3 is 15 amino acids. The CDR3 region is CASSLETVNTGELFF. The CDR3 DNA follows: TGTGCCAGCAGCCTGGAGACAGTGAACACCGGGGAGCTGTTTTTT.

This clonotype came up many times. The chain joins TRBV7-2 to TRBJ1-2; 10 positions match TRBD1. Trimming removed 0 bases from V and 8 bases from J; junction bases left unmatched: 3. Per the germline V gene, CDR1 is SGHTA and CDR2 is FQGNSA. The CDR3 length is 14 residues. The chain's CDR3 is CASSLAGQGLGYTF. The DNA for the CDR3 is TGTGCCAGCAGCTTAGCGGGACAGGGGCTCGGCTACACCTTC.

The CDR3 reads CASRLLEGAVTQYF. The CDR3 nucleotides are TGTGCCAGCAGGCTCCTGGAGGGAGCAGTTACACAGTATTTT. This chain links TRBV12-3 or TRBV12-4 with TRBJ2-3, with D possibly TRBD2 on 6 matching bases. CDR3 length: 14 amino acids. V was clipped by 6 bases and J by 12 bases, with 22 bases between them.

This clonotype has a count of ten or more. The chain combines TRBV20-1 with TRBJ2-3; 8 nucleotides agree with TRBD1. The ends lost 5 bases at V and 8 bases at J; junction bases unmatched: 18. CDR3 length: 16 amino acids. Germline V gene data show CDR1 as DFQATT and CDR2 as SNEGSKA (reference sequence). CDR3 loop: CSARRTGLGLPGTQYF. The CDR3 DNA is TGCAGTGCTCGACGGACAGGGCTCGGGCTCCCGGGTACGCAGTATTTT.

This clonotype occurred many times. V and J are TRBV7-6 and TRBJ2-3; 10 positions match TRBD2. V shed 5 bases, J shed 5 bases, and the junction held 13 bases outside the gene matches. Germline V gives CDR1 SGHVS, CDR2 FNYEAQ. This CDR3 comprises 17 residues. DNA of the CDR3: TGTGCCAGCAGCCTTGGGGGGCTAGCGGGAGTTAAAGATACGCAGTATTTT. Encoded protein: CASSLGGLAGVKDTQYF.

There are a few counts of this clonotype. The junction departs from germline at one end; a sequencing error may be responsible. The chain combines TRBV3-1 with TRBJ2-3; tentative D call: TRBD2 (5 bases). The V gene's germline CDR1 is LGHDT and CDR2 YNNKEL (reference sequence). The CDR3 spans 16 residues. The CDR3 spells CTSSLRAPHWVDTQYF. CDR3 DNA: TGTACCAGCAGCCTGAGGGCTCCCCATTGGGTGGATACGCAGTATTTT.

The table lists this clonotype with many counts. The chain links TRBV6-5 to TRBJ1-2, with a tentative D call TRBD1 (6 bases). V was clipped by 11 bases and J by 4 bases, with 17 bases between them. The CDR3 loop spans 13 amino acids. Germline assignment: CDR1 MNHEY and CDR2 SVGAGI. The DNA for the CDR3 is TGTGCCGCCAAGCCCGGGGGCAGCTATGGCTACACCTTC. Its translation: CAAKPGGSYGYTF.

The J gene is TRBJ1-5, the V gene TRBV20-1, with no clear D. CDR3 size: 13 residues. Germline loops: CDR1 DFQATT, CDR2 SNEGSKA (reference sequence). V was clipped by 2 bases and J by 4 bases, with 9 bases between them. CDR3 in DNA: TGCAGTGCTAGACCGCAGACTAATCAGCCCCAGCATTTT. Translating gives CSARPQTNQPQHF.